One sample yielded the 10 T cell receptor beta chains listed below, sequenced in a study of blood T cell repertoires in COVID-19. Sequenced by immunoSEQ multiplex PCR; TCRdb stores in-frame clones only, minus some. The table lists a few hundred thousand clones, roughly 89% of them singletons. The sequenced material came from peripheral blood. Receptors originate from a man aged 60 to 75 who had recovered from COVID-19.

This chain joins TRBV11-2 and TRBJ1-5; unclear D gene. The CDR3 sequence is 13 residues long. CDR1 and CDR2 from the germline V gene are SGHAT and FQNNGV. V gave up 3 bases and J gave up 0 bases, with 3 bases separating them. CDR3 sequence: CASSLYSNQPQHF. In DNA, the CDR3 is TGTGCCAGCAGCTTGTATAGCAATCAGCCCCAGCATTTT.

V is TRBV11-2 and J is TRBJ2-2, with D possibly being TRBD1 (6 bases). The CDR3 covers 16 residues. The V gene lost 1 base and the J gene lost 2 bases, with 11 bases spanning the gap. Per the germline V gene, CDR1 is SGHAT and CDR2 is FQNNGV. This chain's CDR3 is CASSLVTGSNTGELFF. As DNA, the CDR3 is TGTGCCAGCAGCTTAGTAACAGGGAGCAACACCGGGGAGCTGTTTTTT.

The sample holds a few counts of this clone. Lacking the conserved final phenylalanine or tryptophan, this CDR3 likely reflects a read error. No DNA is shown, since the ends of the CDR3 on it are uncertain; the CDR3 is the one TCRdb lists. V and J are TRBV5-1 and TRBJ2-3; the table's D call, TRBD2, has no DNA check behind it. Germline assignment: CDR1 SGHRS and CDR2 YFSETQ. The CDR3 contains 13 residues when both ends are counted. The CDR3 protein is CASSLETSGRTSI.

The chain employs TRBV10-3 and TRBJ2-3; 15 nucleotides align to TRBD2. V shed 2 bases, J shed 2 bases, and the junction held 2 bases outside the gene matches. CDR1 and CDR2 from the germline V gene are ENHRY and SYGVKD. The CDR3 contains 17 residues. The CDR3 region is CAISEGTSGGTTDTQYF. As DNA, the CDR3 is TGTGCCATCAGTGAGGGGACTAGCGGGGGGACCACAGATACGCAGTATTTT.

As regards this clone: A junction boundary mismatches the germline segment, possibly from a read error. The chain uses TRBV28 and TRBJ2-7; 9 bases fit TRBD1. Looked up from germline, CDR1 is MDHEN and CDR2 is SYDVKM. This CDR3 spans 17 amino acids. Here the CDR3 DNA reads TGTGCCAGCAGTTTAACCTCCGACAGGGGGAAGAGTTGGATTCTCTTCTTC. It translates to CASSLTSDRGKSWILFF.

This chain uses TRBV7-2 with TRBJ2-3; TRBD2 agrees at 9 bases. Germline values: CDR1 SGHTA, CDR2 FQGNSA. The CDR3 has 14 amino acids. V trimming: 9 bases; J trimming: 4 bases; junction bases outside the gene matches: 8. The CDR3 DNA reads as TGTGCCAGTGCGGGGGGGGGCCGCTCAGATACGCAGTATTTT. Protein product: CASAGGGRSDTQYF.

The chain is built from TRBV5-6 and TRBJ2-4; possibly TRBD1 for D (5 bases). Trimming removed 4 bases from V and 3 bases from J, with 14 bases in between. CDR3 length equals 15 residues. CDR1 is SGHDT and CDR2 is YYEEEE in the germline V gene. The CDR3 loop is CASSGSRVGKNIQYF. For the CDR3, the DNA is TGTGCCAGCAGCGGCTCCAGGGTGGGCAAAAACATTCAGTACTTC.

The rearrangement joins TRBV7-2 to TRBJ2-7; 10 bases line up with TRBD2. V gave up 4 bases and J gave up 2 bases; unmatched junction bases: 17. The CDR3 is 19 amino acids. Germline CDR1 is SGHTA and CDR2 is FQGNSA. The CDR3 nucleotides are TGTGCCAGCAGCTCATCAGTCGCCCTCTGGACTAGCGGAGCCTACGAGCAGTACTTC. It encodes CASSSSVALWTSGAYEQYF.

Turning to this clone: An end of the junction differs from the germline gene, which may be a read error. Other DNA sequences in this specimen translate into the identical CDR3. This chain links TRBV2 with TRBJ2-1; 13 positions agree with TRBD2. Germline V gene lookup returns CDR1 SNHLY and CDR2 FYNNEI. This CDR3 comprises 15 residues. The CDR3 region has the DNA TGTGCCACCCTAGGGGGACTAGCGGGATACAATGAACAGTTCTTC. It is translated as CATLGGLAGYNEQFF.

The chain employs TRBV18 and TRBJ1-6; tentatively, D is TRBD1 (6 bases). Germline lookup yields CDR1 KGHSH and CDR2 LQKENI. V lost 3 bases to trimming and J lost 7 bases, with 10 bases between them. The CDR3 extends over 14 amino acids. In nucleotides, the CDR3 is TGTGCCAGCTCACCTGCACAGGGAAATTCACCCCTCCACTTT. Amino acids: CASSPAQGNSPLHF.